These T cell receptor beta chains were read from a single sample in a study of resident and recirculating memory T cells in vitiligo. TCRdb keeps only in-frame clones here, not all; method: immunoSEQ multiplex PCR. Here the sample spans tens of thousands of clones, about 89% being singletons. Sequenced: blood. The receptors were sampled from a male donor with vitiligo. The CDR3 runs from the conserved cysteine through the conserved F or W. The D gene is left open where the match is weak. Clone size is stated in some rows and not others, as once, few, many or a class when expanded.

D | size | J | V | CDR3 | DNA
TRBD2 | . | TRBJ2-7 | TRBV9 | CASSPSGGYSYEQYF | TGTGCCAGCAGCCCTAGCGGGGGGTACTCCTACGAGCAGTACTTC
TRBD2 | . | TRBJ2-5 | TRBV10-3 | CAISAPPFAGGAQETQYF | TGTGCCATCAGCGCACCTCCCTTCGCGGGGGGGGCCCAAGAGACCCAGTACTTC
. | . | TRBJ1-2 | TRBV27 | CASSFGGAGVGYTF | TGTGCCAGCAGTTTTGGGGGCGCTGGGGTCGGCTACACCTTC
. | . | TRBJ2-7 | TRBV19 | CASSINPESYEQYF | TGTGCCAGTAGTATTAACCCGGAGAGCTACGAGCAGTACTTC
TRBD2 | . | TRBJ2-1 | TRBV7-2 | CASSLVSGTSYNEQFF | TGTGCCAGCAGCTTAGTGAGCGGGACCTCCTACAATGAGCAGTTCTTC
. | . | TRBJ2-2 | TRBV28 | CASSPGTGELFF | TGTGCCAGCAGTCCAGGAACCGGGGAGCTGTTTTTT
TRBD2 | few | TRBJ2-4 | TRBV7-2 | CASSLGWGGAKNIQYF | TGTGCCAGCAGCTTAGGTTGGGGGGGGGCCAAAAACATTCAGTACTTC
TRBD2 | . | TRBJ2-3 | TRBV28 | CASSLWEGGGTDTQYF | TGTGCCAGCAGTTTATGGGAGGGAGGGGGCACAGATACGCAGTATTTT
. | . | TRBJ2-7 | TRBV5-6 | CASSFTRRVSEQYF | TGTGCCAGCAGCTTCACAAGGCGGGTCAGCGAGCAGTACTTC
TRBD1 | . | TRBJ2-7 | TRBV6-1 | CASSSDRGFSYEQYF | TGTGCCAGCAGCAGTGACAGGGGGTTCTCCTACGAGCAGTACTTC
. | few | TRBJ1-1 | TRBV9 | CASSVDWNTEAFF | TGTGCCAGCAGCGTAGACTGGAACACTGAAGCTTTCTTT
TRBD2 | . | TRBJ2-2 | TRBV7-2 | CARSRTSGTGELFF | TGTGCCAGGAGTCGGACTAGCGGGACCGGGGAGCTGTTTTTT
TRBD1 | . | TRBJ1-2 | TRBV7-2 | CASSLVPRTGGNYGYTF | TGTGCCAGCAGCCTAGTTCCCCGGACAGGGGGGAACTATGGCTACACCTTC
TRBD1 | . | TRBJ1-2 | TRBV19 | CASSTDSGGRGYGYTF | TGTGCCAGTAGTACCGATTCAGGGGGTCGGGGGTATGGCTACACCTTC
TRBD1 | . | TRBJ2-7 | TRBV4-3 | CASSRDRANEQYF | TGCGCCAGCAGCCGGGACAGGGCCAACGAGCAGTACTTC
TRBD2 | . | TRBJ2-3 | TRBV9 | CASSVAGGSTDTQYF | TGTGCCAGCAGCGTAGCGGGGGGGAGCACAGATACGCAGTATTTT
. | . | TRBJ2-1 | TRBV5-4 | CASSLPGEYNEQFF | TGTGCCAGCAGCTTGCCCGGGGAGTACAATGAGCAGTTCTTC
. | . | TRBJ1-2 | TRBV9 | CASSVGDNNGYTF | TGTGCCAGCAGCGTAGGGGACAATAACGGCTACACCTTC
TRBD1 | . | TRBJ1-1 | TRBV4-2 | CASSQFGQGRGNTEAFF | TGTGCCAGCAGCCAATTTGGACAGGGTCGAGGGAACACTGAAGCTTTCTTT
TRBD1 | . | TRBJ1-1 | TRBV7-3 | CASSLQGQKNTEAFF | TGTGCCAGCAGCTTACAGGGACAGAAGAACACTGAAGCTTTCTTT
TRBD1 | . | TRBJ2-7 | TRBV27 | CASSLKQGAYEQYF | TGTGCCAGCAGTTTAAAACAGGGGGCCTACGAGCAGTACTTC
. | . | TRBJ2-5 | TRBV2 | CASRGGETQYF | TGTGCCAGCAGAGGGGGAGAGACCCAGTACTTC
. | . | TRBJ2-7 | TRBV7-2 | CASSLAGGASSYEQYF | TGTGCCAGCAGCTTAGCTGGGGGGGCAAGCTCCTACGAGCAGTACTTC
TRBD2 | . | TRBJ2-1 | TRBV18 | CASSPTLAGGNNEQFF | TGTGCCAGCTCACCAACGCTAGCGGGGGGGAACAATGAGCAGTTCTTC
. | . | TRBJ1-2 | TRBV5-6 | CASSLYGQATLNYGYTF | TGTGCCAGCAGCTTGTATGGGCAGGCGACCCTTAACTATGGCTACACCTTC
. | . | TRBJ2-1 | TRBV19 | CASSIVGDNEQFF | TGTGCCAGTAGTATAGTAGGGGACAATGAGCAGTTCTTC
. | . | TRBJ2-1 | TRBV5-1 | CASSLEHSSYNEQFF | TGCGCCAGCAGCTTGGAACACAGCTCCTACAATGAGCAGTTCTTC
. | . | TRBJ2-1 | TRBV6-6 | CASTGGGAPSYNEQFF | TGTGCCAGCACAGGCGGGGGCGCACCCTCCTACAATGAGCAGTTCTTC
TRBD1 | . | TRBJ2-7 | TRBV28 | CASSPGTGGSSIPYEQYF | TGTGCCAGCAGCCCCGGGACAGGGGGGTCATCCATCCCCTACGAGCAGTACTTC
TRBD1 | . | TRBJ1-4 | TRBV6-5 | CASSPTGSDEKLFF | TGTGCCAGCAGTCCGACAGGGTCCGATGAAAAACTGTTTTTT